These 6 T cell receptor beta chains share one sample of origin, sequenced in a study of spatial heterogeneity in lung cancer (dated by TCRdb to about 2019). According to the study, the label for this sample's time point signals: sample taken at primary tumor resection. For TCR sequencing, whole RNA was extracted from tumor and nontumor lung tissue, or from cryopreserved PBMC samples, and no cell sorting was done. Library preparation employed 5' RACE. Sequencing used a NextSeq 500. TCRdb reworked the public reads: Q25 trimming with fastp, MiXCR clone assembly, productive beta chains retained. Records with the same CDR3 protein are collapsed into one entry carrying the most frequent genes and DNA. The sample table records around 10,000 distinct CDR3 sequences; less than 4% of these occur just once. The top ten clones comprise 52% of the sample. Specimen: PBMCs, collected at surgery. The receptors were sampled from a female donor with early-stage non-small cell lung cancer.

This clonotype was recorded at least ten times. The library was built for alpha chains, so this beta chain is an off-target read and its size means little. This chain links TRBV20-1 with TRBJ1-5; no clear D. The germline V gene encodes CDR1 DFQATT and CDR2 SNEGSKA (reference sequence). CDR3 length: 13 amino acids. Trimming left V 0 bases short and J 6 bases short, with 9 bases between. The CDR3 DNA is TGCAGTGCTAGAGATGGCCCGGGTCAGCCCCAGCATTTT. The encoded protein is CSARDGPGQPQHF.

This clonotype has a count of ten or more. This beta chain is a stray read from a library made for alpha chains; its abundance is not meaningful. The chain has TRBV6-2 or TRBV6-3 and TRBJ2-7; D possibly corresponds to TRBD2 (6 bases). The CDR3 is 14 residues long. Trimming took 6 bases from V and 3 from J, leaving 15 bases between them. Germline CDR1 MNHEY, CDR2 SVGEGT. The CDR3 DNA follows: TGTGCCAGCAGGAGCCGGGAGAGATTCTACGAGCAGTACTTC. It encodes CASRSRERFYEQYF.

The table lists this clonotype with a few counts. This beta chain turned up in a library designed for alpha chains; as an off-target read, its abundance says little. The rearrangement joins TRBV12-5 to TRBJ2-1, with D perhaps given as TRBD1 or TRBD2 (5 bases each). The V end lost 10 bases, the J end lost 7 bases, and 14 bases lay between the germline ends. Germline-derived CDR1 and CDR2 are LGHNT and FRNRAP. CDR3 length equals 12 residues. The CDR3 bases are TGTGCTACTGTGGGTGAGGGGAATGAGCAGTTCTTC. Translated: CATVGEGNEQFF.

This clonotype was counted at least ten times. The library was prepared for alpha chains; this beta chain is a stray read, so its frequency means little. This sequence joins TRBV5-1 and TRBJ1-6; 9 bases match TRBD1. This CDR3 is built from 16 residues. Germline lookup yields CDR1 SGHRS and CDR2 YFSETQ. The V segment lost 0 bases and the J segment 3 bases; nucleotides outside the gene matches: 1. This CDR3 is CASSLVGQGYNSPLHF. The CDR3 bases are TGCGCCAGCAGCTTGGTGGGACAGGGCTATAATTCACCCCTCCACTTT. Looking up the rest from reference TRBV5-1 and TRBJ1-6 gives the full variable domain: KAGVTQTPRYLIKTRGQQVTLSCSPISGHRSVSWYQQTPGQGLQFLFEYFSETQRNKGNFPGRFSGRQFSNSRSEMNVSTLELGDSALYLCASSLVGQGYNSPLHFGNGTRLTVT.

This clonotype was observed a few times. With the library built for alpha chains, this beta chain is off target and its frequency is not meaningful. The J gene is TRBJ2-1, the V gene TRBV5-4; no reliable D call. Germline CDR1 and CDR2: SGHNT and YYREEE (reference sequence). Trimming took 5 bases from V and 2 from J, leaving 17 bases between them. The CDR3 is 16 residues long. CDR3 residues: CASSQFRAQAYNEQFF. DNA of the CDR3: TGTGCCAGCAGTCAATTCCGAGCGCAAGCCTACAATGAGCAGTTCTTC.

This clonotype has just a few counts. This beta chain appears as a stray read in a library generated for alpha chains; its size is not informative. The CDR3 loop reads CASSALAGGGTDTQYF. Written as DNA, the CDR3 is TGTGCCAGCAGCGCCCTAGCGGGAGGGGGCACAGATACGCAGTATTTT. The J gene is TRBJ2-3, the V gene TRBV9, with TRBD2 matching over 12 bases. Germline assignment: CDR1 SGDLS and CDR2 YYNGEE. Trimming removed 3 bases from V and 1 base from J; junction bases left unmatched: 3. This CDR3 is built from 16 residues.